A selection of T cell receptor beta chains follows, all from one sample in a study of blood T cell repertoires in COVID-19. Here immunoSEQ multiplex PCR was the method, and the copy in TCRdb shows in-frame clones only, minus some. This sample has about 340,000 clones, with 80% to 90% found just once. Source material: peripheral blood. The receptor source for this set is a woman aged 55-70 years with COVID-19, enrolled during active disease. The conserved cysteine and the conserved F or W are not part of the CDR3 here.

j_gene: TRBJ1-5; v_gene: TRBV6-6; CDR3aa: ASSQNRGSNQPQH
j_gene: TRBJ2-7; v_gene: TRBV6-5; CDR3aa: ASSYSTGVYEQY
j_gene: TRBJ2-3; v_gene: TRBV9; CDR3aa: ASSVRGAGGDTQY
j_gene: TRBJ2-2; v_gene: TRBV5-1; CDR3aa: ASSSSGASTGELF
j_gene: TRBJ2-3; v_gene: TRBV9; CDR3aa: ASSVMAGGSTDTQY
j_gene: TRBJ2-1; v_gene: TRBV30; CDR3aa: AWSATGLASYNEQF
j_gene: TRBJ2-1; v_gene: TRBV4-1; CDR3aa: ASSHPLGEQF
j_gene: TRBJ2-5; v_gene: TRBV19; CDR3aa: ASSWAGGRETQY
j_gene: TRBJ2-5; v_gene: TRBV5-1; CDR3aa: ASSGTSEGETQY
j_gene: TRBJ1-2; v_gene: TRBV2; CDR3aa: ASSRQGADYGYT
j_gene: TRBJ2-7; v_gene: TRBV11-2; CDR3aa: ASRGTSYEQY
j_gene: TRBJ2-3; v_gene: TRBV14; CDR3aa: ASSSKWLQGDTQY
j_gene: TRBJ1-5; v_gene: TRBV9; CDR3aa: ASGSGANQPQH
j_gene: TRBJ2-2; v_gene: TRBV7-3; CDR3aa: ASSPTGYGELF
j_gene: TRBJ1-5; v_gene: TRBV6-5; CDR3aa: ASSPRTGSYQPQH
j_gene: TRBJ2-3; v_gene: TRBV7-3; CDR3aa: ASSSRKGAGPTGDTQY
j_gene: TRBJ1-3; v_gene: TRBV5-1; CDR3aa: ASSFGQGPYSGNTIY
j_gene: TRBJ1-4; v_gene: TRBV5-6; CDR3aa: ASSRTGGYEKLF
j_gene: TRBJ1-2; v_gene: TRBV30; CDR3aa: AWSVWIGGAEGYT
j_gene: TRBJ1-1; v_gene: TRBV11-1; CDR3aa: ASSRRTENTEAF
j_gene: TRBJ1-5; v_gene: TRBV18; CDR3aa: ASSPPGGGQPQH
j_gene: TRBJ1-4; v_gene: TRBV21-1; CDR3aa: ASPSRDTRVATNEKLF